The 5 T cell receptor beta chains below all came from one sample that was sequenced in a study of neurological immune-mediated disorders. TCRdb ran MiXCR on the 5' RACE reads and lists one entry per CDR3 protein. Of around 79,000 distinct CDR3 sequences listed, approximately 14% are singletons. The sample comprised PBMCs. These receptors all stem from a woman in her forties or fifties in good health.

As to this clonotype: Being one base from a much bigger clone, this may be a read error. The rearrangement uses TRBV5-1 and TRBJ1-2; D gene ambiguous. The CDR3 runs to 12 residues. The germline CDR1 and CDR2 sequences are SGHRS and YFSETQ. This chain's CDR3 is CASRLEQEGYTF. CDR3 nucleotides: TGCGCCAGCAGATTGGAACAAGAAGGCTACACCTTC.

The sample holds many counts of this clonotype. V usage is TRBV28 and J usage is TRBJ2-7, with 11 nucleotides matching TRBD2. V lost 5 bases to trimming and J lost 0 bases; unmatched junction nucleotides: 12. The CDR3 covers 18 residues. CDR1 and CDR2 (germline): MDHEN, SYDVKM. CDR3 protein: CASSTLWSSGRVSYEQYF. The CDR3 nucleotides read TGTGCCAGCAGTACCCTGTGGAGTAGCGGGAGGGTCTCCTACGAGCAGTACTTC. Variable domain in full (rest from reference TRBV28 and TRBJ2-7): DVKVTQSSRYLVKRTGEKVFLECVQDMDHENMFWYRQDPGLGLRLIYFSYDVKMKEKGDIPEGYSVSREKKERFSLILESASTNQTSMYLCASSTLWSSGRVSYEQYFGPGTRLTVT.

Ten or more counts support this clonotype. This chain uses TRBV27 with TRBJ2-1; D tentatively fits TRBD1 or TRBD2 (5 bases each). CDR1 MNHEY and CDR2 SMNVEV come from the germline V gene (reference sequence). Trimming took off 7 bases at V and 5 bases at J, with 18 bases between the two ends. There are 15 residues in the CDR3. In nucleotides, the CDR3 is TGTGCCAGCACGAGACAGACAGAGGGGAACAATGAGCAGTTCTTC. It codes for CASTRQTEGNNEQFF.

Ten or more counts support this clonotype. The genes are TRBV29-1 and TRBJ2-7; 9 bases are a match to TRBD2. Germline V gives CDR1 SQVTM, CDR2 ANQGSEA. Trimming cost V 6 bases and J 4 bases; bases outside gene matches: 10. The CDR3 loop spans 14 amino acids. CDR3 bases: TGCAGCGTGGTCCGGGTAGCGGGAGTATACGAGCAGTACTTC. Translated: CSVVRVAGVYEQYF.

In the case of this clonotype: At one boundary the junction diverges from the germline segment, which might be a read error. V usage is TRBV6-6 and J usage is TRBJ2-5; possibly TRBD1 or TRBD2 for D (7 bases each). The CDR3 is made up of 14 amino acids. The germline CDR1 and CDR2 sequences are MNHNY and SVGAGI (reference sequence). The CDR3 nucleotides read TGTGCCAGCACTTACCCAGGGGGGGGAGAGACCCAGTACTTC. Translation gives CASTYPGGGETQYF.